The 27 T cell receptor beta chains below were found in one sample sequenced in a study of cytomegalovirus exposure and HLA in healthy donors. Researchers ran the PCR with 60 Vbeta and 13 Jbeta primers. The repertoire was sequenced with immunoSEQ multiplex PCR; TCRdb's copy has only in-frame clones and lacks some. The sample has about 140,000 clones; 61% are singletons. Sequenced: PBMCs. The source of these receptors is a male donor in good health and CMV-seronegative.

The chain uses TRBV6-6 and TRBJ2-7, with 9 bases lining up with TRBD1. The CDR3 sequence is 14 residues long. Trimming removed 6 bases from V and 4 bases from J; junction bases left unmatched: 7. Germline assignment: CDR1 MNHNY and CDR2 SVGAGI (reference sequence). The CDR3 is CASRFPQGAYEQYF. The CDR3, as DNA: TGTGCCAGCAGATTCCCACAGGGGGCGTACGAGCAGTACTTC.

This chain uses TRBV2 with TRBJ2-3; the match to TRBD1 covers 8 bases. The CDR3 is 17 amino acids. Germline V gene lookup returns CDR1 SNHLY and CDR2 FYNNEI. The trim removed 6 bases at V and 0 bases at J, leaving 11 bases unmatched. The CDR3 coding sequence is TGTGCCAGCAGCGCTCCCCGTGGACAGGGTAGCACAGATACGCAGTATTTT. Translating gives CASSAPRGQGSTDTQYF.

The rearrangement uses TRBV7-9 and TRBJ2-1; D unresolved. Germline V lookup: CDR1 SEHNR, CDR2 FQNEAQ (reference sequence). V was clipped by 1 base and J by 0 bases, with 10 bases between them. This CDR3 contains 16 residues. The DNA of the CDR3 is TGTGCCAGCAGCTTAGTATCGCTGAGCTCCTACAATGAGCAGTTCTTC. This gives the protein CASSLVSLSSYNEQFF.

The CDR3 spells CASSVTGYTTEQFF. As DNA, the CDR3 is TGTGCCAGCAGCGTGACAGGGTATACAACTGAGCAGTTCTTC. The chain employs TRBV9 and TRBJ2-1; 7 bases map to TRBD1. The V segment lost 2 bases and the J segment 9 bases; nucleotides outside the gene matches: 8. This CDR3 is 14 amino acids long. The germline CDR1 and CDR2 sequences are SGDLS and YYNGEE.

This chain connects TRBV10-2 to TRBJ1-1; 11 bases are shared with TRBD1. Germline trimming cut 5 bases from V and 4 bases from J; bases unmatched to any gene: 3. Germline-derived CDR1 and CDR2 are WSHSY and SAAADI. This CDR3 comprises 14 residues. The CDR3 protein is CASSPGQGGTEAFF. In nucleotides, the CDR3 is TGCGCCAGCAGTCCGGGACAGGGGGGCACTGAAGCTTTCTTT.

The chain joins TRBV23-1 to TRBJ1-2, with 8 bases fitting TRBD1. TRBV23-1 is an open reading frame whose function is uncertain. CDR3 length: 15 residues. J was trimmed by 4 bases and V by 3 bases; bases with no gene match: 7. DNA of the CDR3: TGCGCCAGCAGTCAGCTGACAGGGGCAACCTATGGCTACACCTTC. This encodes CASSQLTGATYGYTF.

This clone was seen a handful of times. The V gene is TRBV5-6, the J gene TRBJ2-5; 7 bases align to TRBD1. The CDR3 totals 15 residues. Looked up from germline, CDR1 is SGHDT and CDR2 is YYEEEE. V lost 0 bases and J lost 5; bases outside the gene matches: 7. CDR3 DNA sequence: TGTGCCAGCAGCTTGGTAAGACAGGGCGGCGAGACCCAGTACTTC. It codes for CASSLVRQGGETQYF.

This rearrangement joins TRBV6-5 to TRBJ1-5, with TRBD1 matching 8 bases. V trimming: 5 bases; J trimming: 5 bases; junction bases outside the gene matches: 5. The CDR3 has 14 amino acids. In germline, CDR1 is MNHEY, CDR2 SVGAGI. Here the CDR3 reads CASSARGLDQPQHF. The DNA of the CDR3 is TGTGCCAGCAGTGCCAGGGGGCTCGATCAGCCCCAGCATTTT.

The V gene is TRBV6-6, the J gene TRBJ2-3, with 7 bases lining up with TRBD1. The V segment lost 5 bases and the J segment 5 bases; nucleotides outside the gene matches: 13. Germline lookup yields CDR1 MNHNY and CDR2 SVGAGI (reference sequence). The CDR3 covers 16 residues. CDR3 DNA sequence: TGTGCCAGCAGTGGAAAGTACAGGGGCGATGGAGATACGCAGTATTTT. Its translation: CASSGKYRGDGDTQYF.

This clone has just a few counts. The chain uses TRBV30 and TRBJ2-5; 8 nucleotides line up with TRBD1. Matching the DNA end better, TRBJ2-7 makes the J call doubtful. CDR1 is GTSNPN and CDR2 is SVGIG in the germline V gene (reference sequence). The CDR3 has 11 residues. CDR3 DNA sequence: TGTGCCTGCGACAGGGGACGCGAGCAGTACTTC. Protein sequence: CACDRGREQYF.

This clone has just one count. This chain connects TRBV7-3 to TRBJ2-5; 11 bases line up with TRBD2. The V gene's germline CDR1 is SGHTA and CDR2 FQGTGA. J gave up 5 bases and V 0 bases, and 8 bases lay outside the gene matches. The CDR3 spans 17 residues. CDR3 sequence: CASSLTGRSGGAETQYF. The CDR3 nucleotides are TGTGCCAGCAGCTTAACAGGCCGTAGCGGGGGGGCGGAGACCCAGTACTTC.

This sequence joins TRBV23-1 and TRBJ2-7, with 7 bases lining up with TRBD1. TRBV23-1 is recorded as an ORF, its role being uncertain. V was clipped by 4 bases and J by 1 base; unmatched bases: 7. This CDR3 has 15 residues. CDR3 sequence reads: CASSPAGTASYEQYF. As DNA, the CDR3 is TGCGCCAGCAGTCCCGCCGGGACAGCATCCTACGAGCAGTACTTC.

In DNA, the CDR3 is TGCGCCAGCAGCCAAGGGGGGATTACAGGGGAAGCGAAAAAACTGTTTTTT. This translates into CASSQGGITGEAKKLFF. This rearrangement joins TRBV4-1 to TRBJ1-4; 7 bases fit TRBD1. From germline, CDR1 is MGHRA and CDR2 YSYEKL. This CDR3 comprises 17 residues. V shed 1 base, J shed 9 bases, and the junction held 14 bases outside the gene matches.

This chain uses TRBV7-9 with TRBJ2-1; 8 nucleotides agree with TRBD2. The CDR3 length is 16 residues. V dropped 1 base and J dropped 5; count of bases not matched to a gene: 7. Germline V gives CDR1 SEHNR, CDR2 FQNEAQ (reference sequence). The CDR3 DNA is TGTGCCAGCAGCTTAGTTGGGAGTAGCGGGGACAATGAGCAGTTCTTC. Encoded protein: CASSLVGSSGDNEQFF. Combining the CDR3 with reference TRBV7-9 and TRBJ2-1 gives the whole variable domain DTGVSQNPRHKITKRGQNVTFRCDPISEHNRLYWYRQTLGQGPEFLTYFQNEAQLEKSRLLSDRFSAERPKGSFSTLEIQRTEQGDSAMYLCASSLVGSSGDNEQFFGPGTRLTVL.

This clone appeared once. The V and J genes are TRBV18 and TRBJ2-7, with D tentatively TRBD1 (6 bases). CDR3 size: 16 residues. The germline V gene has CDR1 KGHSH and CDR2 LQKENI. The germline V and J ends were trimmed by 3 bases and 6 bases, with 21 bases remaining between them. This CDR3 reads CASSPSQGGSSAEQYF. CDR3 in DNA: TGTGCCAGCTCACCTTCACAGGGTGGATCCTCGGCCGAGCAGTACTTC.

The V and J genes are TRBV5-5 and TRBJ1-2, with D perhaps matching TRBD1 (5 bases). CDR1 SGHKS and CDR2 YYEKEE come from the germline V gene (reference sequence). This CDR3 is built from 14 residues. Trimming took 4 bases from V and 4 from J, leaving 14 bases between them. CDR3 sequence reads: CASSPDGGGYGYTF. The CDR3 region has the DNA TGTGCCAGCAGCCCCGACGGGGGAGGCTATGGCTACACCTTC. Full variable domain (outside the CDR3, taken from reference TRBV5-5 and TRBJ1-2): DAGVTQSPTHLIKTRGQQVTLRCSPISGHKSVSWYQQVLGQGPQFIFQYYEKEERGRGNFPDRFSARQFPNYSSELNVNALLLGDSALYLCASSPDGGGYGYTFGSGTRLTVV.

This chain uses TRBV25-1 with TRBJ2-7, with D tentatively TRBD1 (5 bases). The V end lost 2 bases, the J end lost 7 bases, and 18 bases lay between the germline ends. Germline CDR1 MGHDK, CDR2 SYGVNS. The CDR3 loop spans 15 amino acids. The CDR3 reads CASSERSGWLGEQYF. The CDR3 DNA reads TGTGCCAGCAGTGAACGGTCAGGGTGGCTGGGGGAGCAGTACTTC.

V is TRBV28 and J is TRBJ2-4, with a tentative D call TRBD2 (7 bases). Germline values: CDR1 MDHEN, CDR2 SYDVKM. The ends were cut back, 1 base at V and 7 bases at J, with 14 bases in the middle. The CDR3 is 15 residues long. The DNA for the CDR3 is TGTGCCAGCAGTTTATCCCCTGGGGGGGGCAACATTCAGTACTTC. This translates into CASSLSPGGGNIQYF.

This clone appeared a few times. This chain uses TRBV5-1 with TRBJ1-5; 7 bases are shared with TRBD1. The CDR3 is 15 residues long. With 4 bases clipped from V and 7 bases from J, the junction kept 11 bases outside the gene matches. Germline V lookup: CDR1 SGHRS, CDR2 YFSETQ. CDR3 residues: CASSQTTGSGQPQHF. The CDR3 DNA reads TGCGCCAGCAGCCAGACGACAGGGTCGGGACAGCCCCAGCATTTT.

This chain joins TRBV18 and TRBJ2-1; D is possibly TRBD1 (6 bases). CDR3 size: 15 residues. From germline, CDR1 is KGHSH and CDR2 LQKENI. Trimming took off 2 bases at V and 3 bases at J, with 11 bases between the two ends. CDR3 amino acids: CASSPGGIGYNEQFF. CDR3 nucleotides: TGTGCCAGCTCACCAGGGGGCATCGGCTACAATGAGCAGTTCTTC.

This chain uses TRBV5-4 with TRBJ2-7, with 12 bases aligning to TRBD2. Trimming cost V 4 bases and J 0 bases; bases outside gene matches: 2. Germline-derived CDR1 and CDR2 are SGHNT and YYREEE (reference sequence). CDR3 size: 15 residues. As DNA, the CDR3 is TGTGCCAGCAGCGCGGGACTAGCGGGCTCCTACGAGCAGTACTTC. Translated: CASSAGLAGSYEQYF.

There are a few counts of this clone. The chain carries TRBV25-1 and TRBJ2-5; TRBD1 aligns across 9 bases. Germline V gives CDR1 MGHDK, CDR2 SYGVNS. V was pared by 1 base and J by 3 bases, with 3 bases of the junction left unmatched. This CDR3 region has 15 residues. CDR3 residues: CASSEWGDREETQYF. CDR3 DNA sequence: TGTGCCAGCAGTGAATGGGGGGACAGGGAAGAGACCCAGTACTTC.

The chain has TRBV11-1 and TRBJ2-7; the D gene is possibly TRBD2 (7 bases). Germline values: CDR1 SGHAT, CDR2 FQDESV (reference sequence). This CDR3 has 15 residues. V shed 3 bases and J shed 6 bases, with 18 bases lying between them. The CDR3 sequence: CASSLREGGVSEQYF. For the CDR3, the DNA is TGTGCCAGCAGCTTGAGAGAGGGGGGGGTGAGCGAGCAGTACTTC. The full variable domain, completed using reference TRBV11-1 and TRBJ2-7, is EAEVAQSPRYKITEKSQAVAFWCDPISGHATLYWYRQILGQGPELLVQFQDESVVDDSQLPKDRFSAERLKGVDSTLKIQPAELGDSAMYLCASSLREGGVSEQYFGPGTRLTVT.

V is TRBV7-2 and J is TRBJ2-7; 9 bases line up with TRBD2. This CDR3 contains 15 residues. Germline CDR1 and CDR2: SGHTA and FQGNSA. J was trimmed by 6 bases and V by 3 bases; bases with no gene match: 9. The CDR3 spells CASSLKGAGGVEQYF. The CDR3 DNA sequence: TGTGCCAGCAGCTTGAAGGGGGCGGGGGGGGTCGAGCAGTACTTC.

The rearrangement joins TRBV7-2 to TRBJ2-2; the match to TRBD2 covers 7 bases. The CDR3 length is 14 residues. V shed 8 bases and J 6 bases; nucleotides not matched to a gene: 9. Germline V gene sequence: CDR1 SGHTA, CDR2 FQGNSA. CDR3 in amino acids: CASGRGDAAGELFF. The CDR3 DNA is TGTGCCAGCGGACGGGGGGATGCGGCCGGGGAGCTGTTTTTT.

The chain links TRBV4-3 to TRBJ2-1, with D perhaps matching TRBD1 (6 bases). Germline V gives CDR1 LGHNA, CDR2 YSLEER. V was shortened by 2 bases and J by 5 bases, with 16 bases between the two germline ends. The CDR3 extends over 16 amino acids. CDR3 protein: CASSQNTGTGDNEQFF. The DNA of the CDR3 is TGCGCCAGCAGCCAAAATACAGGGACGGGCGACAATGAGCAGTTCTTC.

This clone has a handful of counts. V is TRBV9 and J is TRBJ1-1; TRBD1 might be the D (6 bases). Germline loops: CDR1 SGDLS, CDR2 YYNGEE. CDR3 length: 16 amino acids. Trimming took 3 bases from V and 0 from J, leaving 15 bases between them. The CDR3 region has the DNA TGTGCCAGCAGCGCGACAGGCTCCATTATGAACACTGAAGCTTTCTTT. Translation: CASSATGSIMNTEAFF.